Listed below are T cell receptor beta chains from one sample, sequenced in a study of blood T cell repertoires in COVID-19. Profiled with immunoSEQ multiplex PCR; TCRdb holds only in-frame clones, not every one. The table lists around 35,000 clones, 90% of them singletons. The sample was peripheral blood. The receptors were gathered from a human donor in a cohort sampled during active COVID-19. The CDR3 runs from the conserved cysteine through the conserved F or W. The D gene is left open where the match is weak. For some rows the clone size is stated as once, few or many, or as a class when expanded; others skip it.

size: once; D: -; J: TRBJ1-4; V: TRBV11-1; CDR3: CASSSRQWPEKLFF; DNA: TGTGCCAGCAGCTCAAGACAGTGGCCTGAAAAACTGTTTTTT
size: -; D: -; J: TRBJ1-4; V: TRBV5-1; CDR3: CASSGGEGGRWEKLFF; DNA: TGCGCCAGCAGCGGCGGCGAGGGGGGGCGTTGGGAAAAACTGTTTTTT
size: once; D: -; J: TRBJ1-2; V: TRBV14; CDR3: CASSRTITGYSYGYTF; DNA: TGTGCCAGCAGCCGAACAATTACAGGGTATTCTTATGGCTACACCTTC
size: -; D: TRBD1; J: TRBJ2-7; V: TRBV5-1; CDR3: CASSSRTGDYEQYF; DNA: TGCGCCAGCAGCTCGCGGACAGGGGACTACGAGCAGTACTTC
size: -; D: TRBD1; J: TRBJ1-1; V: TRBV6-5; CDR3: CASIPGTGLNTEAFF; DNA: TGTGCCAGCATTCCAGGGACAGGGTTGAACACTGAAGCTTTCTTT
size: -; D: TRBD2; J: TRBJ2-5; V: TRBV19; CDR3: CASSTTATSTETQYF; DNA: TGTGCCAGTAGTACGACCGCGACTAGCACGGAGACCCAGTACTTC
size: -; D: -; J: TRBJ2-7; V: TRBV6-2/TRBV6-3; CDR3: CASSWGGRYEQYF; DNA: TGTGCCAGCAGTTGGGGGGGGCGCTACGAGCAGTACTTC
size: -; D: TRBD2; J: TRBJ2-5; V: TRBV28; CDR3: CASSLAGGNQETQYF; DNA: TGTGCCAGCAGTCTAGCGGGAGGGAACCAAGAGACCCAGTACTTC
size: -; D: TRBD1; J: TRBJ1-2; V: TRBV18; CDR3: CASSPPGQRGYGYTF; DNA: TGTGCCAGCTCACCCCCGGGACAGAGAGGCTATGGCTACACCTTC
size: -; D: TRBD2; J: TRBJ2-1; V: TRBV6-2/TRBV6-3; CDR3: CASSRLDSGSNEQFF; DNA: TGTGCCAGCAGTCGGTTGGATAGCGGGAGCAATGAGCAGTTCTTC
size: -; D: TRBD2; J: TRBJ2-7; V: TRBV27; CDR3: CASSLLAGGPGEQYF; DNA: TGTGCCAGCAGTTTATTAGCGGGAGGGCCGGGTGAGCAGTACTTC
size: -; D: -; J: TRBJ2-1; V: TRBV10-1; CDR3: CASSESQSYNEQFF; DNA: TGCGCCAGCAGTGAGTCTCAATCCTACAATGAGCAGTTCTTC
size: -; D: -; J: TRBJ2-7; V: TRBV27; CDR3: CASSSSSMLEEQYF; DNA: TGTGCCAGCAGTTCATCATCGATGCTAGAAGAGCAGTACTTC
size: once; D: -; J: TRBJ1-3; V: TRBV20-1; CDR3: CSASAGYGQDMSGNTIYF; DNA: TGCAGTGCTAGTGCAGGTTATGGACAAGACATGTCTGGAAACACCATATATTTT
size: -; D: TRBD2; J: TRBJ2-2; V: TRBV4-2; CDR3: CASSPWTSGAGELFF; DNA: TGTGCCAGCAGCCCCTGGACTAGCGGGGCCGGGGAGCTGTTTTTT
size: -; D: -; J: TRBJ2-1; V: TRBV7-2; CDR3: CASSTGLVNEQFF; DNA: TGTGCCAGCAGCACGGGACTCGTAAATGAGCAGTTCTTC
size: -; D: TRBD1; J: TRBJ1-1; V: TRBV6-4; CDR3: CASSPDRGQEAFF; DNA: TGTGCCAGCAGCCCGGACAGGGGGCAAGAAGCTTTCTTT
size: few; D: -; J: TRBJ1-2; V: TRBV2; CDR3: CATIVTVNNYGYTF; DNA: TGTGCCACCATCGTCACAGTGAATAACTATGGCTACACCTTC